This TCR beta chain was found in a study of cytomegalovirus exposure and HLA in healthy donors. Notes on the study in general: As was reported, the classifier diagnosed cytomegalovirus status with high specificity and sensitivity. An analysis was carried out at a later point. It showed that HLA-associated TCR beta chains were more clonally expanded than equally common non-associated chains.

In the PCR, 60 Vbeta and 13 Jbeta primers were used. Libraries were prepared by immunoSEQ multiplex PCR; TCRdb keeps only in-frame clonotypes and omits some of them. The sample includes tens of thousands of clones, 78% of them seen just once. J was trimmed by 4 bases and V by 3 bases; bases with no gene match: 12. Germline CDR1 is KGHSH and CDR2 is LQKENI. The CDR3 contains 17 residues. The sample holds one count of this clone. The antigen is undetermined. The clonotype originates from a male donor in good health and CMV-seropositive. The sequencing input was PBMCs. The chain uses TRBV18 and TRBJ2-1; 7 bases line up with TRBD1. The CDR3 DNA is TGTGCCAGCTCACCGGCCCCTGGGACAGCCGGGTACAATGAGCAGTTCTTC. It codes for CASSPAPGTAGYNEQFF.